These T cell receptor beta chains were read from a single sample in a study of T cell responses to AZD1222 COVID-19 vaccine. The assay was immunoSEQ multiplex PCR, and TCRdb's table has in-frame clones only and misses some. The repertoire holds more than 90,000 clones, with around 88% as singletons. The specimen comprised peripheral blood, sampled 28 days after the second AZD1222 dose. The receptors shown here come from an adult who received the AZD1222 COVID-19 vaccine. The CDR3 runs from the conserved cysteine through the conserved F or W. Each record gives: clone size, D gene, V gene, J gene, CDR3 DNA, CDR3 protein. D genes are given only for firm matches. Only part of the rows carry a size: once, few, many, or a class if the clone is expanded.

-	TRBD1	TRBV7-2	TRBJ1-1	TGTGCCAGCAGCCCCAAGTATCCGGGACAGGGGGCTCACACTGAAGCTTTCTTT	CASSPKYPGQGAHTEAFF
-	-	TRBV21-1	TRBJ1-2	TGTGCCAGCACGATACAGGGAAGGGGCTTTGGCTATGGCTACACCTTC	CASTIQGRGFGYGYTF
-	-	TRBV7-2	TRBJ1-5	TGTGCCAGCAGCCCTCAGGGAGGCGGGGGGCCCCAGCATTTT	CASSPQGGGGPQHF
-	-	TRBV5-1	TRBJ2-3	TGCGCCAGCAGAGTCAGTGACGGCACAGATACGCAGTATTTT	CASRVSDGTDTQYF
-	TRBD1	TRBV6-7	TRBJ2-7	TGTGCCAGCAGTTACAGGGGGCCTTCCTACGAGCAGTACTTC	CASSYRGPSYEQYF
-	-	TRBV21-1	TRBJ2-3	TGTGCCAGCAGCACCTGGACCACAGATACGCAGTATTTT	CASSTWTTDTQYF
-	TRBD2	TRBV7-9	TRBJ2-1	TGTGCCAGCAGCTTAGCAGGGGGACTAGCAATTAGCGAGCAGTTCTTC	CASSLAGGLAISEQFF
-	TRBD1	TRBV2	TRBJ2-5	TGTGCCAGCAGCGACAGGGGAGAGACCCAGTACTTC	CASSDRGETQYF
-	TRBD1	TRBV24-1	TRBJ1-2	TGTGCCACCAGTGATCAGACAGGGAACTATGGCTACACCTTC	CATSDQTGNYGYTF
-	-	TRBV4-3	TRBJ2-5	TGCGCCAGCAGCCAAGGGGGGGAGTTCCAAGAGACCCAGTACTTC	CASSQGGEFQETQYF
-	-	TRBV6-2/TRBV6-3	TRBJ1-2	TGTGCCAGCAGTTATGGGACACGCTATGGCTACACCTTC	CASSYGTRYGYTF
-	-	TRBV7-8	TRBJ1-2	TGTGCCAGCAGCCTACAATTGGACTATGGCTACACCTTC	CASSLQLDYGYTF
-	-	TRBV24-1	TRBJ2-1	TGTGCCACCAGTGATTTGTCGGGCTACAATGAGCAGTTCTTC	CATSDLSGYNEQFF
-	-	TRBV18	TRBJ1-3	TGTGCCAGCTCACCATCCGGACAGCTTTTCTCTGGAAACACCATATATTTT	CASSPSGQLFSGNTIYF
once	-	TRBV6-4	TRBJ1-1	TGTGCCAGCAGTGAAACCGTTGCCACTGAAGCTTTCTTT	CASSETVATEAFF
-	-	TRBV9	TRBJ2-3	TGTGCCAGCAGCGTAGCAGGGAGATGGACTAGCACAGATACGCAGTATTTT	CASSVAGRWTSTDTQYF
few	TRBD1	TRBV24-1	TRBJ1-1	TGTGCCACCAGCTTCGGACAGGGCGTTAGTGAAGCTTTCTTT	CATSFGQGVSEAFF
-	-	TRBV13	TRBJ1-2	TGTGCCAGCAGCAAGAGCTATGGCTACACCTTC	CASSKSYGYTF